The source of this T cell receptor beta chain is a study of cytomegalovirus exposure and HLA in healthy donors. Study findings and constraints: Cytomegalovirus-associated TCR beta chains were listed, numbering some 180.

Sequencing used immunoSEQ multiplex PCR; TCRdb keeps in-frame clones, though not all of them. The repertoire holds more than 250,000 clones, with about nine tenths as singletons. With 3 bases removed from V and 4 bases from J, the gap between germline ends came to 9 bases. There are 14 residues in the CDR3. Germline V gives CDR1 SNHLY, CDR2 FYNNEI. This clone was counted only a few times. The antigen is not known. The clonotype comes from a woman aged 18-35 years in good health and CMV-seronegative. This chain links TRBV2 with TRBJ2-2; unclear D gene. Sequencing was carried out using PBMCs. CDR3 loop: CASSEAVATGELFF. The CDR3 DNA sequence: TGTGCCAGCAGTGAGGCCGTGGCCACCGGGGAGCTGTTTTTT.